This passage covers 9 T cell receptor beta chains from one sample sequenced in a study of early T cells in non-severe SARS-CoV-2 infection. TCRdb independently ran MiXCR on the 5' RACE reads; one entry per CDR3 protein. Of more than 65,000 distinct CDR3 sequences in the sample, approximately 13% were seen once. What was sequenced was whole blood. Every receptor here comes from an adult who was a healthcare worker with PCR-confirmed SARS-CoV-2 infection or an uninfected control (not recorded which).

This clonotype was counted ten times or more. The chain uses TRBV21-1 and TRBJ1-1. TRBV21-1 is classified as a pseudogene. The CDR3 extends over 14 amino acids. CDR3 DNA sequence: TGTGCCAGCAGCAAACTGTGTTGGGCCACTGAAGCTTTCTTT. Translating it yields CASSKLCWATEAFF.

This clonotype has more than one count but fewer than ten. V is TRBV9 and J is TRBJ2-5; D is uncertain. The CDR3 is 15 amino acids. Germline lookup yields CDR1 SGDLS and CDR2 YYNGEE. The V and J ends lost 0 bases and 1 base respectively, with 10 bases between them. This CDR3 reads CASSVAPAPQETQYF. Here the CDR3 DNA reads TGTGCCAGCAGCGTAGCCCCAGCACCCCAAGAGACCCAGTACTTC.

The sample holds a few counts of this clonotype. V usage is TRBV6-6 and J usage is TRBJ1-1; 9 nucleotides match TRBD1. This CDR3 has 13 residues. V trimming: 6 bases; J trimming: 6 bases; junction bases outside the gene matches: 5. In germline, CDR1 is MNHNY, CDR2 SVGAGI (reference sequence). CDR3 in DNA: TGTGCCAGCAGGCCGGGACAGGGCGCTGAAGCTTTCTTT. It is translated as CASRPGQGAEAFF.

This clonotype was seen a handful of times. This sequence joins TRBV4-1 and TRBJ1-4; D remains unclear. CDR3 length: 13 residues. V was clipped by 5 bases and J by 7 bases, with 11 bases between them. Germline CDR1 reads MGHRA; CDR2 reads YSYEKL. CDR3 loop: CASSLLLGEKLFF. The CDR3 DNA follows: TGCGCCAGCAGCTTACTGCTAGGTGAAAAACTGTTTTTT.

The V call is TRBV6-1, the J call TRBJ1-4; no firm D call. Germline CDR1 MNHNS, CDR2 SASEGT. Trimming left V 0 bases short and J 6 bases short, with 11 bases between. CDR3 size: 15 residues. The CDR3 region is CASSEAYRADEKLFF. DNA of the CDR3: TGTGCCAGCAGTGAAGCGTACAGAGCGGATGAAAAACTGTTTTTT.

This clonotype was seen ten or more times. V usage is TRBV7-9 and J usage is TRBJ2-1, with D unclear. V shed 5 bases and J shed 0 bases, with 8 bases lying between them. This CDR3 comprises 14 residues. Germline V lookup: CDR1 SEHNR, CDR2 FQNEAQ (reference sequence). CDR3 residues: CASSRPSSYNEQFF. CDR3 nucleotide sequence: TGTGCCAGCAGCCGGCCTAGCTCCTACAATGAGCAGTTCTTC.

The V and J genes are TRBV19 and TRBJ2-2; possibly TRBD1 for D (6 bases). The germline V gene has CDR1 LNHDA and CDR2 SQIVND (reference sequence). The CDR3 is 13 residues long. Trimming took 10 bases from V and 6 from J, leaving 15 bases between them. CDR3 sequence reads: CATQTGYSGELFF. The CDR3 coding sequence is TGTGCCACCCAAACAGGGTACTCCGGGGAGCTGTTTTTT.

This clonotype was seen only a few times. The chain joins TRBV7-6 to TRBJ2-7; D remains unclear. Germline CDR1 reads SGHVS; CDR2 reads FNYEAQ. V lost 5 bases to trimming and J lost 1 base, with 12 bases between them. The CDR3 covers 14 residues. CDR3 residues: CASSPLTHSYEQYF. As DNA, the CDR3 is TGTGCCAGCAGCCCCTTAACTCATTCCTACGAGCAGTACTTC.

The CDR3 DNA sequence: TGTGCCAGCAGTTTAGATCAATATACGCAGTATTTT. This codes for CASSLDQYTQYF. The J gene is TRBJ2-3, the V gene TRBV12-3 or TRBV12-4; D is uncertain. This CDR3 has 12 amino acids. V shed 1 base and J shed 7 bases, with 6 bases lying between them.